This TCR beta chain comes out of a study of blood T cell repertoires in COVID-19. Study-level information: Sites across the United States, Italy and Spain contributed samples from acute and convalescent COVID-19. In each case, the material was cDNA or gDNA derived from T cells, B-cell-depleted T cells, or PBMCs.

V lost 1 base, J lost 8 bases, and 8 bases stayed unmatched. Germline CDR1 reads SGHKS; CDR2 reads YYEKEE (reference sequence). The CDR3 has 15 amino acids. Produced via immunoSEQ multiplex PCR; TCRdb's table is partial and in-frame only. The sample lists roughly 100,000 clones; 75% to 95% were seen once. This clone appeared once. Sample: peripheral blood. This chain joins TRBV5-5 and TRBJ1-4, with 7 bases matching TRBD1. The receptor was derived from a young man with acute or convalescent COVID-19. CDR3 in DNA: TGTGCCAGCAGCTTGTTGCAGGGGGGCAGCGAAAAACTGTTTTTT. Translating gives CASSLLQGGSEKLFF.